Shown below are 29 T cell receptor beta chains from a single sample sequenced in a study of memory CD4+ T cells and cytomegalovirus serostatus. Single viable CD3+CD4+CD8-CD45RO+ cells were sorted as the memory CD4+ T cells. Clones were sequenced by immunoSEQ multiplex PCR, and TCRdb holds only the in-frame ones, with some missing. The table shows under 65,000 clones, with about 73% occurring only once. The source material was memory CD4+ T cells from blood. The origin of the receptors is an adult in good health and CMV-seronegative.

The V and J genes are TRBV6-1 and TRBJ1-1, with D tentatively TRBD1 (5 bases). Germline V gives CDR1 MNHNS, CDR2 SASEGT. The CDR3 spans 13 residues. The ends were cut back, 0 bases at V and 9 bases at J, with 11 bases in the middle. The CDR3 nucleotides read TGTGCCAGCAGTGAAGCCAAGGGGCAGAAAGCTTTCTTT. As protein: CASSEAKGQKAFF.

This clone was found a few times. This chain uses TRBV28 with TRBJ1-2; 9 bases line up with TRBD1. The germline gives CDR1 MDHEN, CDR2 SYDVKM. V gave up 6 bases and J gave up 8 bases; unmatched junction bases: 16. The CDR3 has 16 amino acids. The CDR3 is CASSLGYRGPHGGYTF. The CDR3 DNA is TGTGCCAGCAGCCTTGGGTACAGGGGGCCACATGGAGGCTACACCTTC.

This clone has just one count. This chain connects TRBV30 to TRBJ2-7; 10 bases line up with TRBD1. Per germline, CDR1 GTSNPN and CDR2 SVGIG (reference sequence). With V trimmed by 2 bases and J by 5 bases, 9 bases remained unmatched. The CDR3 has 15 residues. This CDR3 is CAWSYGQGVKHEQYF. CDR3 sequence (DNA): TGTGCCTGGAGTTACGGACAGGGGGTCAAGCACGAGCAGTACTTC. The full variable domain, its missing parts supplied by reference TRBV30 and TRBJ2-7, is SQTIHQWPATLVQPVGSPLSLECTVEGTSNPNLYWYRQAAGRGLQLLFYSVGIGQISSEVPQNLSASRPQDRQFILSSKKLLLSDSGFYLCAWSYGQGVKHEQYFGPGTRLTVT.

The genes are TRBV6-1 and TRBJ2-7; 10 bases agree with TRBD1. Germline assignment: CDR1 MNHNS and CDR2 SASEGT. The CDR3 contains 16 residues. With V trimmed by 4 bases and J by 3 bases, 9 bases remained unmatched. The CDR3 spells CASSGVGDRGHYEQYF. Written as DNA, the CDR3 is TGTGCCAGCAGTGGGGTTGGGGACAGGGGTCACTACGAGCAGTACTTC.

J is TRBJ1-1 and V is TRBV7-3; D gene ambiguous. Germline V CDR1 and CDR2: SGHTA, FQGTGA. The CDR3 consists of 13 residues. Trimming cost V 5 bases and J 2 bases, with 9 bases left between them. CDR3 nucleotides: TGTGCCAGCAGCAAGCAGAGAAACACTGAAGCTTTCTTT. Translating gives CASSKQRNTEAFF.

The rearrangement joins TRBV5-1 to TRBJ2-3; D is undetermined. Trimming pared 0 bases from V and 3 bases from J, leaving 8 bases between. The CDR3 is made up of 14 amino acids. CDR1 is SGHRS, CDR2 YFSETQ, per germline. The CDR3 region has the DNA TGCGCCAGCAGCTTGGGTCAACAAACAGATACGCAGTATTTT. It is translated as CASSLGQQTDTQYF.

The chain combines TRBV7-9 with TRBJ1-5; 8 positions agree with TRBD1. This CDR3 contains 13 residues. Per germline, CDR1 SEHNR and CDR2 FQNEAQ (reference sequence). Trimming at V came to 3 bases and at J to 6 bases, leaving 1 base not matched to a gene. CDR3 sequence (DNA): TGTGCCAGCAGCTTGACAGGGGTTCAGCCCCAGCATTTT. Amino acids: CASSLTGVQPQHF.

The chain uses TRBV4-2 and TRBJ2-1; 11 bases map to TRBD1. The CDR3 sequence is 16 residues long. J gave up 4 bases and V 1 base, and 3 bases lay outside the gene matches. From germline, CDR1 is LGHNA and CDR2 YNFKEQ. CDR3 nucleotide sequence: TGTGCCAGCAGCCAAGGGGACAGGGGGTCTTACAATGAGCAGTTCTTC. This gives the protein CASSQGDRGSYNEQFF.

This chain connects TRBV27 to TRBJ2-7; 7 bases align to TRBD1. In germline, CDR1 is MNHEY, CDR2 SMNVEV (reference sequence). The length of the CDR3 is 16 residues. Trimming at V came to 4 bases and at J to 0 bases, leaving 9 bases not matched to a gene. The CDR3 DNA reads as TGTGCCAGCAGTTCAACCCGGGACAGAAGCTCCTACGAGCAGTACTTC. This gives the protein CASSSTRDRSSYEQYF.

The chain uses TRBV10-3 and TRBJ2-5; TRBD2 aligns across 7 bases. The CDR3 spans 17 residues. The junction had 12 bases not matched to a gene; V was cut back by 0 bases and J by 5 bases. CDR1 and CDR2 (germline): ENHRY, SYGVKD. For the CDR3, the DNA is TGTGCCATCAGTGAGTCCGGGACTATTTCTACCCGCGAGACCCAGTACTTC. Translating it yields CAISESGTISTRETQYF.

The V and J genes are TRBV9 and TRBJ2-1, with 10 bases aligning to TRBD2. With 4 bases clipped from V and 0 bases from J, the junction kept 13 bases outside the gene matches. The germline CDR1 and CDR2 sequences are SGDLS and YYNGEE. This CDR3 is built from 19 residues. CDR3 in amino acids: CASSQLGASGRGSYNEQFF. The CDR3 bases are TGTGCCAGCAGCCAATTGGGGGCTAGCGGGAGAGGCTCCTACAATGAGCAGTTCTTC.

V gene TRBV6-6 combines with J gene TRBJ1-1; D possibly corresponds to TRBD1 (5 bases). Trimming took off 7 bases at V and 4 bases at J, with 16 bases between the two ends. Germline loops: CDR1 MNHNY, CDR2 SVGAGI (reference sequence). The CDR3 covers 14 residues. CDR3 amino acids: CASTPGSVATEAFF. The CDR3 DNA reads TGTGCCAGCACCCCAGGGTCTGTTGCCACTGAAGCTTTCTTT.

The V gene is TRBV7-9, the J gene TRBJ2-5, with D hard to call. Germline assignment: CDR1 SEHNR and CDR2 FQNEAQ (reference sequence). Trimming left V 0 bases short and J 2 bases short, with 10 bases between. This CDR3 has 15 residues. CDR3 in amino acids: CASSLALTKQETQYF. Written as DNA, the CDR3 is TGTGCCAGCAGCTTAGCGCTTACTAAACAAGAGACCCAGTACTTC.

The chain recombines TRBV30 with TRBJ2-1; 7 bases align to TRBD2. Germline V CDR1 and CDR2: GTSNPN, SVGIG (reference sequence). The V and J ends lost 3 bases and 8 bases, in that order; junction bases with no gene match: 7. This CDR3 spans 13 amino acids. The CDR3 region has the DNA TGTGCCTGGAGGGTCGGGAGGAGAGATGAGCAGTTCTTC. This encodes CAWRVGRRDEQFF. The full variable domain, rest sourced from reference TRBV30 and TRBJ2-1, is SQTIHQWPATLVQPVGSPLSLECTVEGTSNPNLYWYRQAAGRGLQLLFYSVGIGQISSEVPQNLSASRPQDRQFILSSKKLLLSDSGFYLCAWRVGRRDEQFFGPGTRLTVL.

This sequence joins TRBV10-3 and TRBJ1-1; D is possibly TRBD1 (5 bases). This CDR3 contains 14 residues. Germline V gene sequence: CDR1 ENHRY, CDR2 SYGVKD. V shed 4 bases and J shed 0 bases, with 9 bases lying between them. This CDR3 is CAISVGGLNTEAFF. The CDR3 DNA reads TGTGCCATCAGTGTGGGGGGATTGAACACTGAAGCTTTCTTT.

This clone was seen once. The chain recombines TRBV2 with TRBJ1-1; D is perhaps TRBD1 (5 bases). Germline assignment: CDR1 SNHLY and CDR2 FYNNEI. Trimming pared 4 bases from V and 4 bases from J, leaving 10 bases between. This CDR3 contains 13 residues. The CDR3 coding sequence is TGTGCCAGCAGTGTGGAGGGGCTCACTGAAGCTTTCTTT. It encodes CASSVEGLTEAFF.

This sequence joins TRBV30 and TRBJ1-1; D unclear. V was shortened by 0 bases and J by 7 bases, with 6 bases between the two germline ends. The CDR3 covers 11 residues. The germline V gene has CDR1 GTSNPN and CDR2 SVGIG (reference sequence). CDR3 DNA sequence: TGTGCCTGGAGTGTAAAGGGTGAAGCTTTCTTT. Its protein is CAWSVKGEAFF.

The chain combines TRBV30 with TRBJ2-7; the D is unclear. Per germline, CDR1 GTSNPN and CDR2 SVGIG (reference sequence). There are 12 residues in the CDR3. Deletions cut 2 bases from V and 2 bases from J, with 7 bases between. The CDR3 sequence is CAWSPTAYEQYF. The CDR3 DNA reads TGTGCCTGGAGTCCTACCGCCTACGAGCAGTACTTC.

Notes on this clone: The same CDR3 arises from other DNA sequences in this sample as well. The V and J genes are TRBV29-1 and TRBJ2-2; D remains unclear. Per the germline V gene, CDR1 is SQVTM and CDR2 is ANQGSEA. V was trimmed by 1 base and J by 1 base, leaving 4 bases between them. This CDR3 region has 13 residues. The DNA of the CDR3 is TGCAGCGTTGAAGGGCAGAACACCGGGGAGCTGTTTTTT. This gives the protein CSVEGQNTGELFF.

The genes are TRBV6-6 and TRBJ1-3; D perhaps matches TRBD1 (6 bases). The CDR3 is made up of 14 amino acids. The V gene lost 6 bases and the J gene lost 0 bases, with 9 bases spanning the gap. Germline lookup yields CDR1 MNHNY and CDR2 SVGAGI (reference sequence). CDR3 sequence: CASRGGSSGNTIYF. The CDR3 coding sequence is TGTGCCAGCAGAGGGGGTAGCTCTGGAAACACCATATATTTT.

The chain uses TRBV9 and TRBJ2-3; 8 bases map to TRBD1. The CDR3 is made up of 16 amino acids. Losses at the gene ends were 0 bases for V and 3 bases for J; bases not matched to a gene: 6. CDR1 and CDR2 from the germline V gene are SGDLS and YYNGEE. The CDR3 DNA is TGTGCCAGCAGCGTAGATCCAGGGGGCGGGACAGATACGCAGTATTTT. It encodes CASSVDPGGGTDTQYF. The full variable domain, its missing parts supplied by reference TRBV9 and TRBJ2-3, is DSGVTQTPKHLITATGQRVTLRCSPRSGDLSVYWYQQSLDQGLQFLIQYYNGEERAKGNILERFSAQQFPDLHSELNLSSLELGDSALYFCASSVDPGGGTDTQYFGPGTRLTVL.

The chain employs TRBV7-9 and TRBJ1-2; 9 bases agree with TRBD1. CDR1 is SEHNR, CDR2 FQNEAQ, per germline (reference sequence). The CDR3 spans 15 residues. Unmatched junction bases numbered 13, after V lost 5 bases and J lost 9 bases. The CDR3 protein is CASSGPGQGSFSYTF. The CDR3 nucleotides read TGTGCCAGCAGCGGCCCGGGACAGGGTTCCTTTAGCTACACCTTC.

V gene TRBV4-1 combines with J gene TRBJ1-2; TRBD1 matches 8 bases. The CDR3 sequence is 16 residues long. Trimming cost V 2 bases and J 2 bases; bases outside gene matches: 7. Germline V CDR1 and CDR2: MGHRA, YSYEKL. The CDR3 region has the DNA TGCGCCAGCAGCCAACCTTCAGGGGGCAGGAACTATGGCTACACCTTC. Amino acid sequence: CASSQPSGGRNYGYTF.

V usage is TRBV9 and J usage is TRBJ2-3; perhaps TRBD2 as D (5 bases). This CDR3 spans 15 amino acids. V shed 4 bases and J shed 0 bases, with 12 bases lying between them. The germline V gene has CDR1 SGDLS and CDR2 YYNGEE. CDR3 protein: CASSPFQRSTDTQYF. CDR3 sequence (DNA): TGTGCCAGCAGCCCCTTTCAGCGGAGCACAGATACGCAGTATTTT.

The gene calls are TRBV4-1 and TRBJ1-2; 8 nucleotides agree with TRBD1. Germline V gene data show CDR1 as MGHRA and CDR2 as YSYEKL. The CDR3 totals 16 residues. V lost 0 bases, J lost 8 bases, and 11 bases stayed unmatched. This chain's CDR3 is CASSQEGRGQASGYTF. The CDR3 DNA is TGCGCCAGCAGCCAAGAGGGCAGGGGGCAAGCCTCAGGCTACACCTTC.

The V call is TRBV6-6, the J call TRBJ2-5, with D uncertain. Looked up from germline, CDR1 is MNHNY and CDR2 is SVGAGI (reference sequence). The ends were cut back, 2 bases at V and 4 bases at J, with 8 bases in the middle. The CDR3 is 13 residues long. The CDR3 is CASSYRLGETQYF. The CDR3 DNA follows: TGTGCCAGCAGTTACCGCTTGGGAGAGACCCAGTACTTC.

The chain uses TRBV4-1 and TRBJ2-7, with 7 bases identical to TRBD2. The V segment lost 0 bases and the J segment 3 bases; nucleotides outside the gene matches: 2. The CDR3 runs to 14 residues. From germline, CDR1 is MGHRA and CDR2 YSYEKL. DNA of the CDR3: TGCGCCAGCAGCCAAGATCGCGGGAGCTACGAGCAGTACTTC. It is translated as CASSQDRGSYEQYF.

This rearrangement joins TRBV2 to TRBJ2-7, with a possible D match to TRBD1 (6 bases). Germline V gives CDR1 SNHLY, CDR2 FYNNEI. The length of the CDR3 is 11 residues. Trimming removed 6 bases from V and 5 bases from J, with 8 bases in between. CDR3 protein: CASSGTHEQYF. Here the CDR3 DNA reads TGTGCCAGCAGCGGGACACACGAGCAGTACTTC.

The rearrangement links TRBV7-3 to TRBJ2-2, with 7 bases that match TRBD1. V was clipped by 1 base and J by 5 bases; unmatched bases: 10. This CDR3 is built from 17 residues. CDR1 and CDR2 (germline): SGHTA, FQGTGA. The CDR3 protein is CASSLMDRSQLTGELFF. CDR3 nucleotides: TGTGCCAGCAGCTTAATGGACAGGAGCCAGCTAACCGGGGAGCTGTTTTTT.